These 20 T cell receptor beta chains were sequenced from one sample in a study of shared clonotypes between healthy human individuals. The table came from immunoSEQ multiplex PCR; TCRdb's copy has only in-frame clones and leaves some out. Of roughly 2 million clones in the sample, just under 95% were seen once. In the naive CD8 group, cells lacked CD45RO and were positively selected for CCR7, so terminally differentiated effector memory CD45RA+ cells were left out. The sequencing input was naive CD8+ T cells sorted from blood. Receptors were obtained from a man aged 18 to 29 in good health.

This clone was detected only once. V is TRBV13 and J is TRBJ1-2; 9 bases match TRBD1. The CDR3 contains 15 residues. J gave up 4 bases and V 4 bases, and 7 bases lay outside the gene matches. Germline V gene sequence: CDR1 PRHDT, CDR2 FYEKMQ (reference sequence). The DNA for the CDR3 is TGTGCCAGCAGCTCGACCGGGACAGGGTCCTATGGCTACACCTTC. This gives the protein CASSSTGTGSYGYTF.

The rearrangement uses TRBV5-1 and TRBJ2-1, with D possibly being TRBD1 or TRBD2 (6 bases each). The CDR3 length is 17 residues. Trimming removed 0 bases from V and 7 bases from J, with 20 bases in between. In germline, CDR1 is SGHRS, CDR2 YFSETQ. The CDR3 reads CASSLAEGGLDANEQFF. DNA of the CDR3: TGCGCCAGCAGCTTGGCCGAGGGGGGTCTGGATGCAAATGAGCAGTTCTTC. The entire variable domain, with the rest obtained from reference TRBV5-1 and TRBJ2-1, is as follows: KAGVTQTPRYLIKTRGQQVTLSCSPISGHRSVSWYQQTPGQGLQFLFEYFSETQRNKGNFPGRFSGRQFSNSRSEMNVSTLELGDSALYLCASSLAEGGLDANEQFFGPGTRLTVL.

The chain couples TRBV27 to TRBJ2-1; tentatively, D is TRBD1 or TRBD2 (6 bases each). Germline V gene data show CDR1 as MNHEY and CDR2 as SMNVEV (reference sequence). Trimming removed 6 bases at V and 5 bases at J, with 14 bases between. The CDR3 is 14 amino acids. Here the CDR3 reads CASSNRGAHNEQFF. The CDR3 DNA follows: TGTGCCAGCAGCAATAGGGGGGCCCACAATGAGCAGTTCTTC.

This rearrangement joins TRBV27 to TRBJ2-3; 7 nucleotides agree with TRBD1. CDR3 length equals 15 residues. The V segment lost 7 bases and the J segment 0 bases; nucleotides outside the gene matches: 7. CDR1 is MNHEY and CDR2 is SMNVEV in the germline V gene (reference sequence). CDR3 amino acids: CASTTRGQSTDTQYF. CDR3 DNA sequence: TGTGCCAGCACGACCAGGGGACAGAGCACAGATACGCAGTATTTT.

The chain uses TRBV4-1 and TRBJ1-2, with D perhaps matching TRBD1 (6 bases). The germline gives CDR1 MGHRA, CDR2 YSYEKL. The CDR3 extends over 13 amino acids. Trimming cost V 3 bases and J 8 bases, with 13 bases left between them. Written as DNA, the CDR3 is TGCGCCAGCAGCCATCCACAGGGCGGCGGCTACACCTTC. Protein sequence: CASSHPQGGGYTF.

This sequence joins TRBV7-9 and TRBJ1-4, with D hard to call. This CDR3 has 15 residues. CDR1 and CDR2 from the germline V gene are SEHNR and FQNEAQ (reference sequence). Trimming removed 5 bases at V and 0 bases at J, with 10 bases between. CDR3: CASSPGWATNEKLFF. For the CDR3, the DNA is TGTGCCAGCAGCCCCGGGTGGGCAACTAATGAAAAACTGTTTTTT.

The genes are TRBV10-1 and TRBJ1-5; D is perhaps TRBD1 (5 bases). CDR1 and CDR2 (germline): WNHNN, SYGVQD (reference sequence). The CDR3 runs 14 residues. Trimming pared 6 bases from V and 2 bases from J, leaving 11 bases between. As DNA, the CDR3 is TGCGCCAGCAGGGGGGTGGCGGGCAATCAGCCCCAGCATTTT. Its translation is CASRGVAGNQPQHF.

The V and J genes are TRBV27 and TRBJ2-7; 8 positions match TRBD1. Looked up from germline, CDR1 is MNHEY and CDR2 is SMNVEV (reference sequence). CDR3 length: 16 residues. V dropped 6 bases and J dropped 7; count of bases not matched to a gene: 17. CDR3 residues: CASSLASGTGRSEQYF. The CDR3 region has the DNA TGTGCCAGCAGCCTAGCCTCCGGGACAGGACGGTCAGAGCAGTACTTC.

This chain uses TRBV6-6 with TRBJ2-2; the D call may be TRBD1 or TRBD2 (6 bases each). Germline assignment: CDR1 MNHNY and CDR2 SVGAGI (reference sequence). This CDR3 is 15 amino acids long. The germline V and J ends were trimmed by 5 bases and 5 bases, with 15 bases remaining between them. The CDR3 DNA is TGTGCCAGCAGTCGAGGGGGGTTTTCGACCGGGGAGCTGTTTTTT. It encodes CASSRGGFSTGELFF.

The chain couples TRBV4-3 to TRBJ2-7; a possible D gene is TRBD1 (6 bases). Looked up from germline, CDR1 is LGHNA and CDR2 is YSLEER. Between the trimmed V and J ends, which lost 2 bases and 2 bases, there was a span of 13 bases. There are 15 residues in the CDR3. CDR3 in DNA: TGCGCCAGCAGCCAAACCTTGGACAGCACCTACGAGCAGTACTTC. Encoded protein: CASSQTLDSTYEQYF.

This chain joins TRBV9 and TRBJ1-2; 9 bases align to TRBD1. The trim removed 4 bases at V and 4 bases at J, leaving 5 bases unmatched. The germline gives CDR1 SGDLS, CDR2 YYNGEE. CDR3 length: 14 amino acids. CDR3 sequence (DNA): TGTGCCAGCAGCCCCCCGGGACAGGGCTATGGCTACACCTTC. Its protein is CASSPPGQGYGYTF.

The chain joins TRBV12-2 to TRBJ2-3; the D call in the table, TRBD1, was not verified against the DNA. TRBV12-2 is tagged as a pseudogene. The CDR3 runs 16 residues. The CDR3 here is CASRQRDRTSTDTQYF. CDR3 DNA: TGTGCAAGTCGCCAAAGGGACAGGACCAGCACAGATACGCAGTATTTT.

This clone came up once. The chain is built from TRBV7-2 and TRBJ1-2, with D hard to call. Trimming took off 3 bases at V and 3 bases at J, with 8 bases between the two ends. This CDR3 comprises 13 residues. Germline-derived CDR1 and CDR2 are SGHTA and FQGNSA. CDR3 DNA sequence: TGTGCCAGCAGCTTCCCCGACGACTATGGCTACACCTTC. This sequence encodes CASSFPDDYGYTF. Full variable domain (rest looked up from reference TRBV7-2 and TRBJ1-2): GAGVSQSPSNKVTEKGKDVELRCDPISGHTALYWYRQSLGQGLEFLIYFQGNSAPDKSGLPSDRFSAERTGGSVSTLTIQRTQQEDSAVYLCASSFPDDYGYTFGSGTRLTVV.

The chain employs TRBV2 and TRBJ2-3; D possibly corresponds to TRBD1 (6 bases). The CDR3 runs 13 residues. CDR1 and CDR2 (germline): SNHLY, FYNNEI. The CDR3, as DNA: TGTGGAGATCAGGGGTTCTTTTCAGATACGCAGTATTTT. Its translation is CGDQGFFSDTQYF.

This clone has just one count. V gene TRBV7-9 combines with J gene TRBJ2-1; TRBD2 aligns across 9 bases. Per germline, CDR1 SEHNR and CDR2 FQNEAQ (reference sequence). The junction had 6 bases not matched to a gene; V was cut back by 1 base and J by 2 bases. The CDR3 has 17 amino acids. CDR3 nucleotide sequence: TGTGCCAGCAGCTTAGAGCTTGGGACTAGCCCCTACAATGAGCAGTTCTTC. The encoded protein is CASSLELGTSPYNEQFF. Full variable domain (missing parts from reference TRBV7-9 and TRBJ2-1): DTGVSQNPRHKITKRGQNVTFRCDPISEHNRLYWYRQTLGQGPEFLTYFQNEAQLEKSRLLSDRFSAERPKGSFSTLEIQRTEQGDSAMYLCASSLELGTSPYNEQFFGPGTRLTVL.

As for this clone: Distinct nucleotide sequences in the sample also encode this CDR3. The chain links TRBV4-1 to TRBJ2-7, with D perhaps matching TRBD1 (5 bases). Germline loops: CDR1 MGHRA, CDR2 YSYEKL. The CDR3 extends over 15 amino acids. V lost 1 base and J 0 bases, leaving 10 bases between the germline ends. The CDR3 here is CASSQAGPSSYEQYF. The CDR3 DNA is TGCGCCAGCAGCCAAGCAGGGCCGAGCTCCTACGAGCAGTACTTC.

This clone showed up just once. The CDR3: CASSELQRNTEAFF. CDR3 bases: TGCGCCAGCAGTGAACTACAGAGAAACACTGAAGCTTTCTTT. The chain combines TRBV10-1 with TRBJ1-1, with D unresolved. The CDR3 contains 14 residues. Germline V CDR1 and CDR2: WNHNN, SYGVQD (reference sequence). V was clipped by 3 bases and J by 2 bases, with 10 bases between them.

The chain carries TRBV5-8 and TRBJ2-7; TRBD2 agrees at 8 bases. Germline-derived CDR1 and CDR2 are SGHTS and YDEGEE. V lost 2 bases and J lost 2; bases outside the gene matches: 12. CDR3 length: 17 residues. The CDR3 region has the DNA TGTGCCAGCAGCTTTCGGTCCGGGGGGGCCGAAGCCTACGAGCAGTACTTC. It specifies CASSFRSGGAEAYEQYF.

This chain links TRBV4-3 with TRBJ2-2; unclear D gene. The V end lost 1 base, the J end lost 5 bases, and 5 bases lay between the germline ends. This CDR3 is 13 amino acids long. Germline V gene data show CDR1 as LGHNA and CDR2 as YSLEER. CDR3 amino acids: CASSQVMTGELFF. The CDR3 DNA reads TGCGCCAGCAGCCAAGTGATGACCGGGGAGCTGTTTTTT.

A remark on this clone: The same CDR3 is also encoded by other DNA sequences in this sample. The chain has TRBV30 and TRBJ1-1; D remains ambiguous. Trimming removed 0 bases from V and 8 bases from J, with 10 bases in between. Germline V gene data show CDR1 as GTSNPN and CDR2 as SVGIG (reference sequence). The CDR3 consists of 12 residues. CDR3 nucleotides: TGTGCCTGGAGTGTACCTGGCGCAGAAGCTTTCTTT. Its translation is CAWSVPGAEAFF.